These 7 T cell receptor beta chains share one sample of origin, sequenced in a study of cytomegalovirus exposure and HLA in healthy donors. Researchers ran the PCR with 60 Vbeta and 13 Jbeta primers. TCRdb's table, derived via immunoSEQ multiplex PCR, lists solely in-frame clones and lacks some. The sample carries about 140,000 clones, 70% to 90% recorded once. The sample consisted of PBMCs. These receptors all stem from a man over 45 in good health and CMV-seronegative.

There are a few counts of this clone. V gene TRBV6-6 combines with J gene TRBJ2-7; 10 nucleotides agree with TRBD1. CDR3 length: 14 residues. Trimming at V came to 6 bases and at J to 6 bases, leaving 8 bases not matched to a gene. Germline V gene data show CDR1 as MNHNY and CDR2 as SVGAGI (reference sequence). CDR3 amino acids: CASSRGTGASEQYF. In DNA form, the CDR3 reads TGTGCCAGCAGCCGCGGGACAGGGGCCTCCGAGCAGTACTTC.

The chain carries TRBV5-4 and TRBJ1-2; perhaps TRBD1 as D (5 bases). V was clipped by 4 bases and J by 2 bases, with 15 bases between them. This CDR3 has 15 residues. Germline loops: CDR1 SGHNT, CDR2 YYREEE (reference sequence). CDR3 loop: CASSIAGALNYGYTF. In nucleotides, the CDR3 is TGTGCCAGCAGCATTGCTGGGGCCCTGAACTATGGCTACACCTTC.

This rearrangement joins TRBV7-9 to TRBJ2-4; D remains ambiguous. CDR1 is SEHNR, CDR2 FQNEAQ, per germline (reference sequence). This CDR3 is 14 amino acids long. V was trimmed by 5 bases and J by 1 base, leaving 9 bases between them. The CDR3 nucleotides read TGTGCCAGCAGCCGAGAGCTGGCCAAAAACATTCAGTACTTC. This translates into CASSRELAKNIQYF.

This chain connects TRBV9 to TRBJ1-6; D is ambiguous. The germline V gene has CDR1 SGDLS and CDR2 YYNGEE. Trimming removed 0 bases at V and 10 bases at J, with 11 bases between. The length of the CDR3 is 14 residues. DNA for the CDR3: TGTGCCAGCAGCGTAGAAGGGAGTAGGTCACCCCTCCACTTT. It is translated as CASSVEGSRSPLHF.

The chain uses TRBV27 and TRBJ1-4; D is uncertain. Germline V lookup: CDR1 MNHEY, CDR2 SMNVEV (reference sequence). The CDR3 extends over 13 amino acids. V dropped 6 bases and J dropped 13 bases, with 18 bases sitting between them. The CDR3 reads CASSRTPGEGLFF. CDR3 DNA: TGTGCCAGCAGCCGTACGCCGGGAGAGGGACTGTTTTTT.

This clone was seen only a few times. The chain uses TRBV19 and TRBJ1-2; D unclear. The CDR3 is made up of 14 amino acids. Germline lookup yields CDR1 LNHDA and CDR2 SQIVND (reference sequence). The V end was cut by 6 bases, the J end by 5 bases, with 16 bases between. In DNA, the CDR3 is TGTGCCAGTAGGGCTTTAGACTCCCCGTATGGCTACACCTTC. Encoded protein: CASRALDSPYGYTF.

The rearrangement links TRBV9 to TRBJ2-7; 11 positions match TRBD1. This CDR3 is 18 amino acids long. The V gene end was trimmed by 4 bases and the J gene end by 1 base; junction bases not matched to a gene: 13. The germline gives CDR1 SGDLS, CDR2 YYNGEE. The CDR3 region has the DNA TGTGCCAGCAGCTCCCGATCCTCCGGGACAGGGGGATCCTACGAGCAGTACTTC. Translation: CASSSRSSGTGGSYEQYF.